The 28 T cell receptor beta chains below all came from one sample that was sequenced in a study of control samples from healthy donors and cancer patients. Measured with immunoSEQ multiplex PCR; TCRdb has only the in-frame clones, and not every one. In the table there are 65,000 to 80,000 clones, under 90% of which are singletons. The sequencing input was PBMCs. The receptors were sampled from a woman in her forties or fifties with colorectal cancer.

J is TRBJ1-2 and V is TRBV6-2 or TRBV6-3; D gene ambiguous. This CDR3 comprises 14 residues. With 0 bases removed from V and 4 bases from J, the gap between germline ends came to 9 bases. Germline CDR1 MNHEY, CDR2 SVGEGT. The chain's CDR3 is CASSYSDKGYGYTF. Written as DNA, the CDR3 is TGTGCCAGCAGTTACTCTGACAAAGGCTATGGCTACACCTTC.

In regard to this clone: Relative to the germline gene, one junction end is altered; a read error may explain this. The chain links TRBV5-1 to TRBJ2-3; D not certain. The germline V gene encodes CDR1 SGHRS and CDR2 YFSETQ. This CDR3 spans 13 amino acids. The CDR3 bases are TGCGCCAGCAGCTTTAAGAGCACGGATACGCAGTATTTT. Protein product: CASSFKSTDTQYF.

The table lists this clone with a count of one. This chain connects TRBV10-1 to TRBJ2-2, with D perhaps given as TRBD1 or TRBD2 (6 bases each). CDR3 length: 14 residues. Germline assignment: CDR1 WNHNN and CDR2 SYGVQD (reference sequence). The germline V and J ends were trimmed by 4 bases and 7 bases, with 13 bases remaining between them. Written as DNA, the CDR3 is TGCGCCAGCAGTGTAGGGGGGCTCGGCGGGGAGCTGTTTTTT. Translated, it gives CASSVGGLGGELFF.

The chain couples TRBV6-2 or TRBV6-3 to TRBJ1-5; D remains unclear. CDR3 length: 16 residues. The germline V gene has CDR1 MNHEY and CDR2 SVGEGT. V lost 2 bases and J lost 3, with 14 bases in between. The CDR3 sequence is CASSYPGAGNNQPQHF. In DNA form, the CDR3 reads TGTGCCAGCAGTTACCCCGGAGCGGGGAACAATCAGCCCCAGCATTTT.

The chain carries TRBV12-3 or TRBV12-4 and TRBJ1-4; D is unclear. Trimming left V 4 bases short and J 7 bases short, with 10 bases between. This CDR3 has 13 amino acids. In DNA, the CDR3 is TGTGCCAGCAGTTATACCGGGAGTGAAAAACTGTTTTTT. It is translated as CASSYTGSEKLFF.

The rearrangement uses TRBV30 and TRBJ1-3; D is ambiguous. The CDR3 is made up of 13 amino acids. CDR1 GTSNPN and CDR2 SVGIG come from the germline V gene (reference sequence). V gave up 0 bases and J gave up 1 base, with 4 bases separating them. CDR3 loop: CAWSVASGNTIYF. The CDR3 DNA is TGTGCCTGGAGTGTGGCGTCTGGAAACACCATATATTTT.

V and J are TRBV28 and TRBJ2-3; 7 bases line up with TRBD2. V lost 5 bases to trimming and J lost 3 bases; unmatched junction nucleotides: 8. The CDR3 contains 15 residues. The germline V gene has CDR1 MDHEN and CDR2 SYDVKM. The CDR3 here is CASSKGGRWTDTQYF. For the CDR3, the DNA is TGTGCCAGCAGTAAGGGAGGGAGGTGGACAGATACGCAGTATTTT.

This chain links TRBV30 with TRBJ1-5, with D tentatively TRBD1 (5 bases). V shed 0 bases and J shed 4 bases, with 10 bases lying between them. Germline V lookup: CDR1 GTSNPN, CDR2 SVGIG (reference sequence). The CDR3 consists of 14 residues. CDR3 DNA sequence: TGTGCCTGGAGTGTGAGGGGACGTAATCAGCCCCAGCATTTT. Translated, it gives CAWSVRGRNQPQHF.

The rearrangement links TRBV12-3 or TRBV12-4 to TRBJ2-1; 8 positions agree with TRBD1. The V segment lost 8 bases and the J segment 10 bases; nucleotides outside the gene matches: 7. This CDR3 contains 12 residues. The DNA of the CDR3 is TGTGCCAGCTACCAGGGGGCTGGGGAGCAGTTCTTC. Translating it yields CASYQGAGEQFF.

This chain uses TRBV4-3 with TRBJ2-3, with D perhaps assigned TRBD1 or TRBD2 (5 bases each). The CDR3 is 15 amino acids. Germline V gene sequence: CDR1 LGHNA, CDR2 YSLEER. The germline V and J ends were trimmed by 4 bases and 4 bases, with 15 bases remaining between them. CDR3 coding DNA: TGCGCCAGCAGCCCAGCCGGTGGGGGTTCAGATACGCAGTATTTT. Its protein product is CASSPAGGGSDTQYF.

V usage is TRBV10-3 and J usage is TRBJ1-2, with a tentative D call TRBD1 (6 bases). In germline, CDR1 is ENHRY, CDR2 SYGVKD. The V end lost 6 bases, the J end lost 6 bases, and 14 bases lay between the germline ends. The CDR3 consists of 13 residues. The CDR3 coding sequence is TGTGCCATCAGAGGCAGGGAGGGGGATGGCTACACCTTC. This gives the protein CAIRGREGDGYTF.

This sequence joins TRBV28 and TRBJ1-6; D not certain. This CDR3 is 14 amino acids long. Germline V CDR1 and CDR2: MDHEN, SYDVKM. The germline V and J ends were trimmed by 5 bases and 9 bases, with 14 bases remaining between them. CDR3 DNA sequence: TGTGCCAGCAGTGTTCCTTCGCGGCCTTCACCCCTCCACTTT. Its translation: CASSVPSRPSPLHF.

The rearrangement links TRBV7-2 to TRBJ2-4; D is perhaps TRBD1 or TRBD2 (5 bases each). This CDR3 comprises 16 residues. V was trimmed by 4 bases and J by 0 bases, leaving 13 bases between them. The germline gives CDR1 SGHTA, CDR2 FQGNSA. The CDR3 DNA follows: TGTGCCAGCAGCTGGCGAGGGGCCTTAGCCAAAAACATTCAGTACTTC. The encoded protein is CASSWRGALAKNIQYF.

V usage is TRBV3-1 (or the pseudogene TRBV3-2) and J usage is TRBJ1-3; no clear D. The ends were cut back, 0 bases at V and 0 bases at J, with 9 bases in the middle. Germline CDR1 is LGHDT and CDR2 is YNNKEL (reference sequence). The CDR3 is 16 residues long. In nucleotides, the CDR3 is TGTGCCAGCAGCCAAGATCGTCCCGTCTCTGGAAACACCATATATTTT. Its translation is CASSQDRPVSGNTIYF.

The rearrangement joins TRBV5-6 to TRBJ1-6; D gene ambiguous. CDR1 and CDR2 (germline): SGHDT, YYEEEE. CDR3 length: 15 amino acids. V dropped 0 bases and J dropped 11 bases, with 15 bases sitting between them. The CDR3 bases are TGTGCCAGCAGCTTGGCGGTGGGTGCGGGTACACCCCTCCACTTT. It codes for CASSLAVGAGTPLHF.

The CDR3 DNA sequence: TGTGCCAGCAGCCAAACCCTAGGAAACACCATATATTTT. Its protein product is CASSQTLGNTIYF. The V call is TRBV3-1 (or the pseudogene TRBV3-2), the J call TRBJ1-3; unclear D gene. The V end lost 2 bases, the J end lost 4 bases, and 6 bases lay between the germline ends. Germline V gene data show CDR1 as LGHDT and CDR2 as YNNKEL (reference sequence). CDR3 length: 13 residues.

The CDR3 sequence is CASSPFTGQGVDTQYF. For the CDR3, the DNA is TGTGCCAGCAGCCCATTCACGGGACAGGGGGTTGATACGCAGTATTTT. This chain joins TRBV3-1 (or the pseudogene TRBV3-2) and TRBJ2-3, with TRBD1 matching over 11 bases. The V gene's germline CDR1 is LGHDT and CDR2 YNNKEL (reference sequence). The CDR3 is 16 residues long. V lost 4 bases, J lost 6 bases, and 9 bases stayed unmatched.

A single count supports this clone. The rearrangement joins TRBV27 to TRBJ2-7; D ambiguous. V was pared by 6 bases and J by 4 bases, with 13 bases between. The CDR3 length is 13 residues. The germline CDR1 and CDR2 sequences are MNHEY and SMNVEV (reference sequence). CDR3 residues: CASRTGPDYEQYV. For the CDR3, the DNA is TGTGCCAGCAGAACCGGGCCCGATTACGAGCAGTACGTC.

The chain has TRBV2 and TRBJ1-1; 8 nucleotides line up with TRBD1. V lost 7 bases, J lost 4 bases, and 8 bases stayed unmatched. CDR1 is SNHLY, CDR2 FYNNEI, per germline. The CDR3 totals 14 residues. CDR3 coding DNA: TGTGCCAGCAAGAGGGTTACAGGGGGCACTGAAGCTTTCTTT. Amino acid sequence: CASKRVTGGTEAFF.

In this sample, this clone turned up a few times. The chain recombines TRBV10-2 with TRBJ1-5, with a possible D match to TRBD1 (6 bases). The CDR3 runs to 14 residues. V lost 5 bases to trimming and J lost 3 bases, with 11 bases between them. The germline CDR1 and CDR2 sequences are WSHSY and SAAADI. The chain's CDR3 is CASSPPGHNQPQHF. The CDR3 bases are TGCGCCAGCAGTCCTCCGGGACACAATCAGCCCCAGCATTTT.

The rearrangement uses TRBV9 and TRBJ1-3; D is uncertain. CDR3 length equals 17 residues. Trimming left V 0 bases short and J 3 bases short, with 16 bases between. Per the germline V gene, CDR1 is SGDLS and CDR2 is YYNGEE. CDR3 in amino acids: CASSVGNVEGNGNTIYF. The CDR3 region has the DNA TGTGCCAGCAGCGTAGGGAACGTGGAGGGAAATGGAAACACCATATATTTT.

V usage is TRBV5-1 and J usage is TRBJ1-2; no clear D gene. From germline, CDR1 is SGHRS and CDR2 YFSETQ. V gave up 0 bases and J gave up 0 bases, with 6 bases separating them. The CDR3 has 14 residues. The CDR3 is CASSLGDPNYGYTF. The CDR3 nucleotides read TGCGCCAGCAGCTTGGGCGACCCTAACTATGGCTACACCTTC.

This clone was seen a single time. The chain links TRBV5-1 to TRBJ2-2; perhaps TRBD2 as D (5 bases). V shed 3 bases and J shed 1 base, with 7 bases lying between them. Germline V gene data show CDR1 as SGHRS and CDR2 as YFSETQ. The CDR3 consists of 14 residues. The CDR3 DNA sequence: TGCGCCAGCAGCTATGGACTGAACACCGGGGAGCTGTTTTTT. Translation gives CASSYGLNTGELFF.

The chain employs TRBV10-2 and TRBJ2-7; 9 bases are a match to TRBD1. The CDR3 runs to 12 residues. Per germline, CDR1 WSHSY and CDR2 SAAADI. Trimming took 4 bases from V and 5 from J; bases not matched to a gene: 0. The CDR3: CASSGTGDEQYV. The CDR3, as DNA: TGCGCCAGCAGTGGGACAGGGGACGAGCAGTACGTC.

The sample holds a few counts of this clone. The J gene is TRBJ1-1, the V gene TRBV4-1; D not certain. CDR1 and CDR2 from the germline V gene are MGHRA and YSYEKL. This CDR3 region has 16 residues. Trimming took 3 bases from V and 1 from J, leaving 15 bases between them. The CDR3 DNA reads as TGCGCCAGCAGCCATATCCTTCGGACGGAGAACACTGAAGCTTTCTTT. It specifies CASSHILRTENTEAFF.

The chain employs TRBV9 and TRBJ1-2, with D perhaps matching TRBD1 (6 bases). The CDR3 contains 13 residues. V lost 0 bases, J lost 5 bases, and 8 bases lay in between. CDR1 is SGDLS and CDR2 is YYNGEE in the germline V gene. The CDR3 spells CASSVGQDYGYTF. The CDR3 nucleotides read TGTGCCAGCAGCGTAGGACAGGATTATGGCTACACCTTC.

The chain employs TRBV27 and TRBJ1-1; 7 bases line up with TRBD1. The V gene's germline CDR1 is MNHEY and CDR2 SMNVEV (reference sequence). The V gene end was trimmed by 2 bases and the J gene end by 1 base; junction bases not matched to a gene: 10. The CDR3 covers 17 residues. The CDR3 here is CASSLRGGQLRNTEAFF. The CDR3 bases are TGTGCCAGCAGTTTAAGGGGGGGACAGCTCAGGAACACTGAAGCTTTCTTT.

V and J are TRBV5-6 and TRBJ2-1, with 14 bases fitting TRBD2. V shed 1 base and J 4 bases; nucleotides not matched to a gene: 7. Germline V gives CDR1 SGHDT, CDR2 YYEEEE. The CDR3 consists of 18 residues. Here the CDR3 DNA reads TGTGCCAGCAGCTTGAGACTAGCGGGGGGGCTATCTTACAATGAGCAGTTCTTC. Protein product: CASSLRLAGGLSYNEQFF.